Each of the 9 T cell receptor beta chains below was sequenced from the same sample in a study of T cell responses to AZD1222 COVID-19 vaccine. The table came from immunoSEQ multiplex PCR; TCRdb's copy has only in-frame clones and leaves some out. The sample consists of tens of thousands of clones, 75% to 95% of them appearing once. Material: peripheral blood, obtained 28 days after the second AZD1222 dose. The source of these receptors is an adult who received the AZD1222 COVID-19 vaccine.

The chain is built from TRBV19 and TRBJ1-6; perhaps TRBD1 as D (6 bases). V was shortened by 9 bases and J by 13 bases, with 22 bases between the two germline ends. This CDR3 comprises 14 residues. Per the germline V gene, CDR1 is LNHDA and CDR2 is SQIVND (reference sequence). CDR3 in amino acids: CASQPRGLVRPLHF. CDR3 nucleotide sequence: TGTGCCAGCCAGCCCAGGGGTTTAGTTCGTCCCCTCCACTTT. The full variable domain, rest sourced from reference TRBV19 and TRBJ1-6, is DGGITQSPKYLFRKEGQNVTLSCEQNLNHDAMYWYRQDPGQGLRLIYYSQIVNDFQKGDIAEGYSVSREKKESFPLTVTSAQKNPTAFYLCASQPRGLVRPLHFGNGTRLTVT.

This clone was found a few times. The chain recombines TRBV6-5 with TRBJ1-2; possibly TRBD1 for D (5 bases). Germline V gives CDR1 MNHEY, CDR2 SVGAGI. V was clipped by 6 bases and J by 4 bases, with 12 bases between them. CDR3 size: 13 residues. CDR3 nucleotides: TGTGCCAGCAGCCCGGGACGGTCCTATGGCTACACCTTC. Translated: CASSPGRSYGYTF.

CDR3 nucleotide sequence: TGTGCCAGCAGGAGAGAGGTTTGGCGGGGTAACTATGGCTACACCTTC. It codes for CASRREVWRGNYGYTF. The chain is built from TRBV27 and TRBJ1-2, with D uncertain. CDR1 is MNHEY and CDR2 is SMNVEV in the germline V gene (reference sequence). CDR3 length: 16 residues. Trimming left V 6 bases short and J 1 base short, with 18 bases between.

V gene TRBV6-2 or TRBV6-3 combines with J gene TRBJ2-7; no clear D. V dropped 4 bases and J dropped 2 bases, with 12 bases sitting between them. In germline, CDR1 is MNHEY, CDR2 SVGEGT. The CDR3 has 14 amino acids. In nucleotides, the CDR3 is TGTGCCAGCAGTTCGGTGCCCGAAACCTACGAGCAGTACTTC. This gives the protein CASSSVPETYEQYF.

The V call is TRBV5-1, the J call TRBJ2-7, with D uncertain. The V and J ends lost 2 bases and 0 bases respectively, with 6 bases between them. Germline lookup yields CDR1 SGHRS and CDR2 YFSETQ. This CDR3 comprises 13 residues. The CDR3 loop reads CASSFMASYEQYF. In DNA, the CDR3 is TGCGCCAGCAGCTTCATGGCCTCCTACGAGCAGTACTTC.

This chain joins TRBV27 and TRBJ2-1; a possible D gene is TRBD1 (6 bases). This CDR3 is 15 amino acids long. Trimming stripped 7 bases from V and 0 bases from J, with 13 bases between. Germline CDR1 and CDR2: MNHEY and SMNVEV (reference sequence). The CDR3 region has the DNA TGTGCCAGCAAACCGGGACAAAGCTCCTACAATGAGCAGTTCTTC. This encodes CASKPGQSSYNEQFF.

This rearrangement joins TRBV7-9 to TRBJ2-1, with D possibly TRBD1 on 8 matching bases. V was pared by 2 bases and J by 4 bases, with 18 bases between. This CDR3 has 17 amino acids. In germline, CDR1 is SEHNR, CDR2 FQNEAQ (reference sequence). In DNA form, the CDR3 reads TGTGCCAGCAGCTTATGGGGGGGACAGGTTCCTTACAATGAGCAGTTCTTC. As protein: CASSLWGGQVPYNEQFF.

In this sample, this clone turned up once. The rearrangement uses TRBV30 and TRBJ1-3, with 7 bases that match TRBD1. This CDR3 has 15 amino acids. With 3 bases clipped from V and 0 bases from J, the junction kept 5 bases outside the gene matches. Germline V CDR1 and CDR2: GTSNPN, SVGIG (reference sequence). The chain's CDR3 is CAWSPTGISGNTIYF. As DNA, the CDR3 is TGTGCCTGGAGCCCGACAGGGATCTCTGGAAACACCATATATTTT. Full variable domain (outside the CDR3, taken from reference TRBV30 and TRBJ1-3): SQTIHQWPATLVQPVGSPLSLECTVEGTSNPNLYWYRQAAGRGLQLLFYSVGIGQISSEVPQNLSASRPQDRQFILSSKKLLLSDSGFYLCAWSPTGISGNTIYFGEGSWLTVV.

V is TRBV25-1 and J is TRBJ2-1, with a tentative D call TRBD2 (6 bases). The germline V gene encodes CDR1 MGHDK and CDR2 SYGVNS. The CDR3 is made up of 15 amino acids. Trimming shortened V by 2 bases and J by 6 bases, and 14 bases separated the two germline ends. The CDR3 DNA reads TGTGCCAGCAGTGAAAACTCCGGGGGTAGCAATGAGCAGTTCTTC. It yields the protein CASSENSGGSNEQFF.